This T cell receptor beta chain was recovered during a study of blood T cells in healthy people across ages. Study-level points and caveats: Per-million-T-cell TCR beta diversity fell roughly linearly with age. Strong correlation linked observed beta diversity and percent naive T cells. There was no known CMV status for donors, so expanded clonotype changes were possibly confounded.

Primers used in a second PCR of about 7 to 12 cycles were a sample-barcoded 5' primer and a J-beta primer mix. TCRdb fed the 5' RACE reads into MiXCR, producing one record per CDR3 protein. The data hold about 640,000 distinct CDR3 sequences, with around 38% observed a single time. Concerning this clonotype: The antigen remains undetermined.

The TCR sequence derives from an older man in good health. Sequencing was carried out using blood.

CDR3 loop: CSALTSDSTDTQYF. DNA of the CDR3: TGCAGTGCTCTTACTAGTGATAGCACAGATACGCAGTATTTT. The V gene is TRBV20-1, the J gene TRBJ2-3; D perhaps matches TRBD2 (5 bases). CDR1 and CDR2 (germline): DFQATT, SNEGSKA (reference sequence). The CDR3 is 14 amino acids. V was shortened by 5 bases and J by 0 bases, with 12 bases between the two germline ends.